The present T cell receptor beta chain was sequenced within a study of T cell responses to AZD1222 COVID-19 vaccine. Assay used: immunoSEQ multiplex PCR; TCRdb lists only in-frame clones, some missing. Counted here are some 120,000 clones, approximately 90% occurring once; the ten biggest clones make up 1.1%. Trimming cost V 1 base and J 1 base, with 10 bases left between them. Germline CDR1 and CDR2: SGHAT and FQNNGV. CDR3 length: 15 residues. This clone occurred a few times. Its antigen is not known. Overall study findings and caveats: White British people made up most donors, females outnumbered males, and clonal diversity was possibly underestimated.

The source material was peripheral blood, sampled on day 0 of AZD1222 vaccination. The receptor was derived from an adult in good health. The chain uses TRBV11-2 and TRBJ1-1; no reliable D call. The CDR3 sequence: CASSLVGRPNTEAFF. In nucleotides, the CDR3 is TGTGCCAGCAGCTTAGTAGGCAGACCGAACACTGAAGCTTTCTTT.